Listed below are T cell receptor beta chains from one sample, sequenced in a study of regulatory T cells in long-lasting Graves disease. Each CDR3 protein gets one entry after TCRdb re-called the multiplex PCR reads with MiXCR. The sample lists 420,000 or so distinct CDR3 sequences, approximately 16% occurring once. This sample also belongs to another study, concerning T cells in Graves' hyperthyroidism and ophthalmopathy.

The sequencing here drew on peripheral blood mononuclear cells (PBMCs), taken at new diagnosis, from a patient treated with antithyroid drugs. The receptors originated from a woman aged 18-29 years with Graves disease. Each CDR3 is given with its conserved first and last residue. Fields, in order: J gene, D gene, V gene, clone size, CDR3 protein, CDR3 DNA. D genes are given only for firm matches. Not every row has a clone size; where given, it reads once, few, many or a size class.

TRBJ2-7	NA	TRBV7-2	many	CASSLVWVAEQYF	TGTGCCAGCAGCTTAGTGTGGGTCGCCGAGCAGTACTTC
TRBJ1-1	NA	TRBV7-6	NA	CASSLSQITEAFF	TGTGCCAGCAGCCTATCACAGATAACTGAAGCTTTCTTT
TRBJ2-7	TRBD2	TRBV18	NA	CASSPPGTSGIYEQYF	TGTGCCAGCTCACCACCGGGGACTAGCGGCATCTACGAGCAGTACTTC
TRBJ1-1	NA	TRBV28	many	CASKNLMEEAFF	TGTGCCAGCAAGAACTTAATGGAGGAGGCTTTCTTT
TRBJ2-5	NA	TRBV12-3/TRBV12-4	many	CASSLAGGNGETQYF	TGTGCCAGCAGTTTAGCGGGAGGAAATGGAGAGACCCAGTACTTC
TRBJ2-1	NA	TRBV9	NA	CASSVTVYEQFF	TGTGCCAGCAGCGTAACGGTGTATGAGCAGTTCTTC
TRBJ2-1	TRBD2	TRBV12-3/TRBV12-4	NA	CASSSKLAGPYNEQFF	TGTGCCAGCAGTTCGAAACTAGCGGGGCCCTACAATGAGCAGTTCTTC
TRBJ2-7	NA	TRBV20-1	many	CSARTDLTHPAYEQYF	TGCAGTGCTAGAACGGACCTAACCCACCCCGCCTACGAGCAGTACTTC
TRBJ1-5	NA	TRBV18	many	CASSVGPAGNQPQHF	TGTGCCAGCTCTGTAGGTCCGGCGGGCAATCAGCCCCAGCATTTT
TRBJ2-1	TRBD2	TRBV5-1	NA	CASSLLVDAQTSGSVGPDNEQFF	TGCGCCAGCAGCTTGTTGGTGGACGCGCAGACTAGCGGGAGTGTCGGTCCTGACAATGAGCAGTTCTTC
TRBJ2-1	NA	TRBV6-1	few	CASSRVGAPAYNEQFF	TGTGCCAGCAGCCGAGTGGGAGCACCGGCGTACAATGAGCAGTTCTTC
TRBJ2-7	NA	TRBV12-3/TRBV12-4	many	CASSFGQGLSYEQYF	TGTGCCAGCAGTTTCGGGCAGGGGCTATCCTACGAGCAGTACTTC
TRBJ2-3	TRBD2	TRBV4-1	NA	CASSQVGRGADTQYF	TGCGCCAGCAGCCAAGTGGGTCGGGGGGCAGATACGCAGTATTTT
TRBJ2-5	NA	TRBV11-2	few	CASSHPFVGAQYF	TGTGCCAGCAGCCACCCCTTTGTAGGAGCCCAGTACTTC
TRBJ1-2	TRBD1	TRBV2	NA	CASRGTGTVRGGYTF	TGTGCCAGCAGAGGGACAGGGACTGTGAGGGGAGGCTACACCTTC
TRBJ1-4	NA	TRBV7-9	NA	CASSLAWAGVEKLFF	TGTGCCAGCAGCTTAGCGTGGGCAGGGGTTGAAAAACTGTTTTTT
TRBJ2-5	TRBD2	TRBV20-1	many	CSARRLAAGETQYF	TGCAGTGCTAGGAGACTAGCGGCAGGGGAGACCCAGTACTTC
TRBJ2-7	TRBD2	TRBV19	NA	CASSPIAGASPYEQYF	TGTGCCAGTAGTCCGATAGCGGGAGCATCCCCCTACGAGCAGTACTTC
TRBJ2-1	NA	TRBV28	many	CASSQTNNEQFF	TGTGCCAGCAGCCAAACAAACAATGAGCAGTTCTTC
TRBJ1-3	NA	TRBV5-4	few	CASSSAINSGNTIYF	TGTGCCAGCAGCTCAGCGATCAACTCTGGAAACACCATATATTTT
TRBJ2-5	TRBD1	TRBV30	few	CAWISGQGAQETQYF	TGTGCCTGGATTTCGGGACAGGGGGCCCAAGAGACCCAGTACTTC
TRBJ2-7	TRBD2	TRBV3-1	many	CASSQGRTSDYEQYF	TGTGCCAGCAGCCAAGGACGGACTAGCGATTACGAGCAGTACTTC
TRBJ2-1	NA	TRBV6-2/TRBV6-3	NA	CASSDGSSSYNEQFF	TGTGCCAGCAGTGACGGATCGAGCTCCTACAATGAGCAGTTCTTC
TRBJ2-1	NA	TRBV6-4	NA	CASSDGSYNEQFF	TGTGCCAGCAGTGACGGGTCCTACAATGAGCAGTTCTTC
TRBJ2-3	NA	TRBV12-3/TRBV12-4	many	CASSSRREWDTQYF	TGTGCCAGCAGTTCCCGACGCGAATGGGATACGCAGTATTTT
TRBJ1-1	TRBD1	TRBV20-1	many	CSALSTGFDTEAFF	TGCAGTGCTTTATCGACAGGGTTCGACACTGAAGCTTTCTTT
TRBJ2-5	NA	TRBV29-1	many	CSVMNRLETQYF	TGCAGCGTGATGAACCGACTCGAGACCCAGTACTTC
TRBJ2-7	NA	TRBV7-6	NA	CASSFKGTGNEQYF	TGTGCCAGCAGCTTTAAGGGAACAGGGAATGAGCAGTACTTC
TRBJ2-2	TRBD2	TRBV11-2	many	CASSLSPAGAAGGFGELFF	TGTGCCAGCAGCTTATCTCCAGCCGGAGCGGCGGGAGGTTTCGGGGAGCTGTTTTTT
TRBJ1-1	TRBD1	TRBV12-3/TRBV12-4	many	CASGDRGYTEAFF	TGTGCCAGCGGAGACAGGGGTTACACTGAAGCTTTCTTT
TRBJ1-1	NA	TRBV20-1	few	CSASWGGDTEAFF	TGCAGTGCTAGTTGGGGAGGGGACACTGAAGCTTTCTTT
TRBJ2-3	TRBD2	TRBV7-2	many	CASSLDPAPGLAGGYTQYF	TGTGCCAGCAGCTTAGATCCCGCACCGGGACTAGCGGGAGGGTATACGCAGTATTTT
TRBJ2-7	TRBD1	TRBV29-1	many	CSVGQGLIYEQYF	TGCAGCGTAGGACAGGGTCTGATTTACGAGCAGTACTTC
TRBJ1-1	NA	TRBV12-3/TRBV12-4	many	CASSLKRDTEAFF	TGTGCCAGCAGTTTAAAAAGGGACACTGAAGCTTTCTTT
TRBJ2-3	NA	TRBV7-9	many	CASSPGWVDVGDTQYF	TGTGCCAGCAGCCCCGGCTGGGTCGACGTGGGAGATACGCAGTATTTT
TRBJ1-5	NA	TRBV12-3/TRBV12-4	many	CASSFGGWQPQHF	TGTGCCAGCAGTTTTGGGGGCTGGCAGCCCCAGCATTTT
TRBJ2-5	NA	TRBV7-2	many	CASSSRGGTLQETQYF	TGTGCCAGCAGCTCTAGAGGAGGGACTTTACAAGAGACCCAGTACTTC
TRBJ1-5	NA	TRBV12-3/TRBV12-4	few	CASIEVYSNQPQHF	TGTGCCAGCATCGAGGTTTATAGCAATCAGCCCCAGCATTTT
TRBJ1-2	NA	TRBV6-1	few	CASSDGTGDGYTF	TGTGCCAGCAGTGACGGGACGGGGGATGGCTACACCTTC
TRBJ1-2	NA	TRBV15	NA	CATSRGEVNYGYTF	TGTGCCACCAGCAGAGGCGAGGTGAACTATGGCTACACCTTC
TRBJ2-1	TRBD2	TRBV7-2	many	CASSNLAGGPGEQFF	TGTGCCAGCAGCAACCTAGCGGGAGGGCCGGGGGAGCAGTTCTTC
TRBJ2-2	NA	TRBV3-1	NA	CASSQPTVAGELFF	TGTGCCAGCAGCCAACCGACGGTCGCCGGGGAGCTGTTTTTT